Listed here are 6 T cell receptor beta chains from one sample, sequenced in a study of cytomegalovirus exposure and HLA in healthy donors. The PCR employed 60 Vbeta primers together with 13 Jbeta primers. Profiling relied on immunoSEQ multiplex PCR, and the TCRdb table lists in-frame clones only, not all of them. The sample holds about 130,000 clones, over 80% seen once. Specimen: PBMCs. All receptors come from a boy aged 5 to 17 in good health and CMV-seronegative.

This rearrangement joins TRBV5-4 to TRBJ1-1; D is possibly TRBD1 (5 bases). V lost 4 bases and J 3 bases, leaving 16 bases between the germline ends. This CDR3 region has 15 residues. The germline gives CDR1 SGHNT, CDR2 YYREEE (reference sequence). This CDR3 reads CASSQGWGMDTEAFF. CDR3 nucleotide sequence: TGTGCCAGCAGCCAGGGTTGGGGAATGGACACTGAAGCTTTCTTT.

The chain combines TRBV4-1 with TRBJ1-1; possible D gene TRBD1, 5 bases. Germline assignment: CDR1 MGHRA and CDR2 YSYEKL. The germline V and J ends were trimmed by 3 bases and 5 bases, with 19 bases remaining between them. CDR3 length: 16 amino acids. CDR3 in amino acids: CASSHNSRDSRTEAFF. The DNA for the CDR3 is TGCGCCAGCAGCCATAATTCCAGGGATTCAAGGACTGAAGCTTTCTTT.

The chain's CDR3 is CASSPDVGGQPQHF. The CDR3 nucleotides are TGTGCCAGCAGTCCCGACGTCGGGGGGCAGCCCCAGCATTTT. V and J are TRBV27 and TRBJ1-5; perhaps TRBD1 as D (5 bases). V lost 5 bases to trimming and J lost 7 bases, with 15 bases between them. Germline V gene sequence: CDR1 MNHEY, CDR2 SMNVEV (reference sequence). This CDR3 comprises 14 residues.

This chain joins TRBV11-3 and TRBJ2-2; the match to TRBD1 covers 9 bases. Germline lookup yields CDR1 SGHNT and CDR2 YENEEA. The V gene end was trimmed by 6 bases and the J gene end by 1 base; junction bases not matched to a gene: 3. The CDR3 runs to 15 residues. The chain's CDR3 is CASSDRGKNTGELFF. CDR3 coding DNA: TGTGCCAGCAGTGACAGGGGGAAGAACACCGGGGAGCTGTTTTTT.

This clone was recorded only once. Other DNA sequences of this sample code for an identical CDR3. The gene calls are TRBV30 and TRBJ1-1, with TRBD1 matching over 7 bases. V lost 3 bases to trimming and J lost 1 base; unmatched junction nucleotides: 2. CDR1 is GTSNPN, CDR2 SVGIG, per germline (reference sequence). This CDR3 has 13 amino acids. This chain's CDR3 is CAWRTGWNTEAFF. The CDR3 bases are TGTGCCTGGAGGACAGGGTGGAACACTGAAGCTTTCTTT.

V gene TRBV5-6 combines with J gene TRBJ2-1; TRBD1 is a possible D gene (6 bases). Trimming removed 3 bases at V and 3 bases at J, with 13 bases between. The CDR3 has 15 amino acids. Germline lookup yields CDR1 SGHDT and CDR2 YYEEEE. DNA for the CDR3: TGTGCCAGCAGCTGGAGACAGGTCTACTACAATGAGCAGTTCTTC. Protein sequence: CASSWRQVYYNEQFF.